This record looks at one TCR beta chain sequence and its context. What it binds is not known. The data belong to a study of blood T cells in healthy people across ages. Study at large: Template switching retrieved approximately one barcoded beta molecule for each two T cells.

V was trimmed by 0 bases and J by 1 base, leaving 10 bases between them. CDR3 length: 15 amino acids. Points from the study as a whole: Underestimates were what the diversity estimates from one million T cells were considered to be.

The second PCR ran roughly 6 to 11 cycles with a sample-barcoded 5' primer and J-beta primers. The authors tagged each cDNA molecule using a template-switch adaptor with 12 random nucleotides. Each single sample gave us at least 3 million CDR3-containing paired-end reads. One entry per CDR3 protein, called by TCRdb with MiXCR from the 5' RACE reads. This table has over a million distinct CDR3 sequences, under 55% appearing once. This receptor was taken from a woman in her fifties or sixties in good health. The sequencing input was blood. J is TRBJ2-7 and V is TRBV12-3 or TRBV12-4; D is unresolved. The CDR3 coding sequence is TGTGCCAGCAGTTTAGCAGCCCACCTTTCCTACGAGCAGTACTTC. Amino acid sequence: CASSLAAHLSYEQYF.